The next 6 T cell receptor beta chains were all read from a single sample in a study of regulatory T cells in long-lasting Graves disease. Noted time point: newly diagnosed GD, antithyroid drugs for less than 3 months. The TCR library was made from RNA extracted from PBMCs. Arm-PCR of CDR3 regions with iRepertoire HTBI primers generated TCR beta libraries. One entry per CDR3 protein results from TCRdb running MiXCR on the multiplex PCR reads. The repertoire holds around 500,000 distinct CDR3 sequences, with about 16% as singletons. This same sample was also taken into another study, of T cells in Graves' hyperthyroidism and ophthalmopathy.

The sequences come from peripheral blood mononuclear cells (PBMCs), collected at new diagnosis, from a patient treated with antithyroid drugs. These receptors all come from a middle-aged woman with Graves disease.

This clonotype has a count of ten or more. The J gene is TRBJ1-1, the V gene TRBV4-1; D is ambiguous. The germline gives CDR1 MGHRA, CDR2 YSYEKL. CDR3 length: 14 residues. V was shortened by 6 bases and J by 1 base, with 12 bases between the two germline ends. CDR3 sequence (DNA): TGCGCCAGCAGTCTTTGGTCCCAGAACACTGAAGCTTTCTTT. As protein: CASSLWSQNTEAFF.

The V call is TRBV14, the J call TRBJ1-1; no clear D gene. In germline, CDR1 is SGHDN, CDR2 FVKESK. V was clipped by 4 bases and J by 1 base, with 10 bases between them. This CDR3 is built from 14 residues. CDR3 nucleotides: TGTGCCAGCAGCCTCCTTGGGCAGAACACTGAAGCTTTCTTT. It codes for CASSLLGQNTEAFF.

The CDR3 DNA reads as TGTGCCAGCAGCCGTGCGGGGGTTATTTTCATATGGGACACTGAAGCTTTCTTT. This sequence encodes CASSRAGVIFIWDTEAFF. The gene calls are TRBV7-2 and TRBJ1-1; D perhaps matches TRBD1 (5 bases). The V gene lost 5 bases and the J gene lost 3 bases, with 25 bases spanning the gap. The CDR3 is 18 amino acids. Looked up from germline, CDR1 is SGHTA and CDR2 is FQGNSA.

This clonotype was observed at least ten times. The rearrangement uses TRBV5-6 and TRBJ1-1, with no clear D. The germline V gene has CDR1 SGHDT and CDR2 YYEEEE. Trimming shortened V by 2 bases and J by 5 bases, and 13 bases separated the two germline ends. The CDR3 extends over 14 amino acids. In nucleotides, the CDR3 is TGTGCCAGCAGCTTCTTGTCCCCAACGACTGAAGCTTTCTTT. Its protein product is CASSFLSPTTEAFF.

The chain has TRBV6-2 or TRBV6-3 and TRBJ1-3, with D perhaps matching TRBD1 (6 bases). The CDR3 contains 15 residues. Germline V gene lookup returns CDR1 MNHEY and CDR2 SVGEGT. Trimming cost V 7 bases and J 2 bases, with 15 bases left between them. The CDR3 here is CASINRAATGNTIYF. The CDR3 DNA reads TGTGCCAGCATTAACAGGGCTGCGACTGGAAACACCATATATTTT.

Note on this clonotype: A much larger clone lies one base from this, so it may be a read error. The chain uses TRBV10-3 and TRBJ2-3; the match to TRBD2 covers 8 bases. The J segment lost 8 bases and the V segment lost 0 bases, leaving 7 bases of the junction unmatched. Germline values: CDR1 ENHRY, CDR2 SYGVKD. The CDR3 contains 15 residues. DNA for the CDR3: TGTGCCATCAGTGAGTCGAGGACTAGCTTCGGTACGCAGTATTTT. Its protein is CAISESRTSFGTQYF.